These 15 T cell receptor beta chains were all obtained from the same sample, sequenced in a study of long-term antiretroviral therapy in people with HIV. Version v3.0 of the immunoSEQ assay ran at survey level. Measured with immunoSEQ multiplex PCR; TCRdb has only the in-frame clones, and not every one. This sample yields about 40,000 clones, of which about nine tenths are seen a single time; 3.5% to 4.5% belongs to the top ten. Sequencing used unsorted PBMCs, obtained 1.2 years after starting antiretroviral therapy. Source of these receptors: a woman in her fifties or sixties with HIV.

The J gene is TRBJ2-1, the V gene TRBV6-6; a weak D match, TRBD1 (6 bases). The CDR3 has 15 amino acids. CDR1 and CDR2 from the germline V gene are MNHNY and SVGAGI (reference sequence). With 2 bases removed from V and 4 bases from J, the gap between germline ends came to 12 bases. DNA of the CDR3: TGTGCCAGCAGTTACGTGGGGGCCCAATACAATGAGCAGTTCTTC. Amino acids: CASSYVGAQYNEQFF.

This sequence joins TRBV7-3 and TRBJ1-3; D is undetermined. Trimming removed 3 bases at V and 8 bases at J, with 11 bases between. The CDR3 totals 13 residues. CDR1 is SGHTA, CDR2 FQGTGA, per germline. The CDR3 bases are TGTGCCAGCAGCTTGGAAAGGGAAGACACCATATATTTT. Its protein product is CASSLEREDTIYF.

This clone has just one count. The chain has TRBV7-2 and TRBJ2-1, with 8 bases that match TRBD1. The CDR3 runs 14 residues. After removal of 4 bases from V and 8 bases from J, the junction contained 7 bases not matched to a gene. CDR1 is SGHTA and CDR2 is FQGNSA in the germline V gene. In nucleotides, the CDR3 is TGTGCCAGCAGCTCCCCGGACAGGGAGGATGAGCAGTTCTTC. Protein: CASSSPDREDEQFF.

The J gene is TRBJ2-1, the V gene TRBV6-5; the D is unclear. Germline values: CDR1 MNHEY, CDR2 SVGAGI. The V end lost 2 bases, the J end lost 5 bases, and 10 bases lay between the germline ends. The CDR3 is 14 amino acids. Written as DNA, the CDR3 is TGTGCCAGCAGTTACCGGCTGGGAAACAATGAGCAGTTCTTC. It is translated as CASSYRLGNNEQFF.

The chain joins TRBV4-1 to TRBJ1-4; 7 nucleotides line up with TRBD1. Germline V CDR1 and CDR2: MGHRA, YSYEKL. The J segment lost 3 bases and the V segment lost 1 base, leaving 8 bases of the junction unmatched. The CDR3 runs 17 residues. DNA of the CDR3: TGCGCCAGCAGCCAAGCTCCCCGGGACAGCGCTAATGAAAAACTGTTTTTT. It translates to CASSQAPRDSANEKLFF.

CDR3 amino acids: CASSLGGLNNEQFF. CDR3 coding DNA: TGTGCCAGCAGCTTGGGGGGTCTCAACAATGAGCAGTTCTTC. V gene TRBV7-3 combines with J gene TRBJ2-1; possible D gene TRBD2, 6 bases. Trimming cost V 3 bases and J 5 bases, with 11 bases left between them. There are 14 residues in the CDR3. The germline gives CDR1 SGHTA, CDR2 FQGTGA. Full variable domain (missing parts from reference TRBV7-3 and TRBJ2-1): GAGVSQTPSNKVTEKGKYVELRCDPISGHTALYWYRQSLGQGPEFLIYFQGTGAADDSGLPNDRFFAVRPEGSVSTLKIQRTERGDSAVYLCASSLGGLNNEQFFGPGTRLTVL.

This sequence joins TRBV19 and TRBJ1-2; no definite D call. Germline values: CDR1 LNHDA, CDR2 SQIVND (reference sequence). V was clipped by 2 bases and J by 5 bases, with 15 bases between them. This CDR3 has 15 amino acids. The CDR3 sequence: CASSISAGSGYGYTF. The CDR3 DNA follows: TGTGCCAGTAGTATAAGCGCAGGCTCCGGGTATGGCTACACCTTC.

This clone was seen only once. V usage is TRBV12-5 and J usage is TRBJ2-2; the D call may be TRBD1 or TRBD2 (6 bases each). This CDR3 contains 14 residues. Germline-derived CDR1 and CDR2 are LGHNT and FRNRAP. The V gene lost 4 bases and the J gene lost 11 bases, with 17 bases spanning the gap. The DNA of the CDR3 is TGTGCTAGTGGTTCCTCCGGGGGCCCCCCTGAGCTGTTTTTT. It specifies CASGSSGGPPELFF.

The rearrangement links TRBV7-6 to TRBJ1-3, with TRBD1 matching over 7 bases. The CDR3 runs 18 residues. Per the germline V gene, CDR1 is SGHVS and CDR2 is FNYEAQ. V dropped 2 bases and J dropped 0; count of bases not matched to a gene: 10. CDR3 amino acids: CASSLLRGASFSGNTIYF. DNA of the CDR3: TGTGCCAGCAGCTTACTCAGGGGGGCAAGCTTCTCTGGAAACACCATATATTTT. Full variable domain (remainder filled in from reference TRBV7-6 and TRBJ1-3): GAGVSQSPRYKVTKRGQDVALRCDPISGHVSLYWYRQALGQGPEFLTYFNYEAQQDKSGLPNDRFSAERPEGSISTLTIQRTEQRDSAMYRCASSLLRGASFSGNTIYFGEGSWLTVV.

V usage is TRBV2 and J usage is TRBJ1-6, with 7 nucleotides matching TRBD1. CDR1 SNHLY and CDR2 FYNNEI come from the germline V gene. The CDR3 is 16 amino acids. The trim removed 5 bases at V and 7 bases at J, leaving 11 bases unmatched. DNA of the CDR3: TGTGCCAGCAGTAGATTTCGGGACAGTCGGAATTCACCCCTCCACTTT. This translates into CASSRFRDSRNSPLHF.

This sequence joins TRBV10-3 and TRBJ2-7, with 9 nucleotides matching TRBD2. Germline CDR1 ENHRY, CDR2 SYGVKD. The length of the CDR3 is 15 residues. The V segment lost 0 bases and the J segment 7 bases; nucleotides outside the gene matches: 7. The CDR3 spells CAISESLAGRSEQYF. The CDR3 nucleotides are TGTGCCATCAGTGAGTCGCTAGCGGGGCGCTCGGAGCAGTACTTC.

V is TRBV13 and J is TRBJ2-3; D may correspond to TRBD1 or TRBD2 (5 bases each). V was pared by 1 base and J by 5 bases, with 16 bases between. Germline-derived CDR1 and CDR2 are PRHDT and FYEKMQ (reference sequence). The CDR3 has 16 residues. In DNA form, the CDR3 reads TGTGCCAGCAGCTTAGAAGGGGAGAGGTTAAAAGATACGCAGTATTTT. Encoded protein: CASSLEGERLKDTQYF. Full variable domain (remainder filled in from reference TRBV13 and TRBJ2-3): AAGVIQSPRHLIKEKRETATLKCYPIPRHDTVYWYQQGPGQDPQFLISFYEKMQSDKGSIPDRFSAQQFSDYHSELNMSSLELGDSALYFCASSLEGERLKDTQYFGPGTRLTVL.

V is TRBV7-2 and J is TRBJ2-6, with D unresolved. In germline, CDR1 is SGHTA, CDR2 FQGNSA. The CDR3 is 14 residues long. Trimming pared 7 bases from V and 6 bases from J, leaving 13 bases between. CDR3 DNA sequence: TGTGCCAGCACCGAAGACCCTGCGGCCAACGTCCTGACTTTC. This encodes CASTEDPAANVLTF.

V is TRBV6-5 and J is TRBJ2-5; 8 bases agree with TRBD2. The V gene's germline CDR1 is MNHEY and CDR2 SVGAGI. The CDR3 is 15 amino acids. J lost 3 bases, V lost 5 bases, and 8 bases had no gene match. CDR3 protein: CASSGTGLGKETQYF. The CDR3, as DNA: TGTGCCAGCAGTGGGACGGGACTAGGAAAAGAGACCCAGTACTTC.

The rearrangement joins TRBV6-4 to TRBJ2-3; either TRBD1 or TRBD2 may fit D (5 bases each). Germline CDR1 MRHNA, CDR2 SNTAGT. V lost 5 bases, J lost 0 bases, and 9 bases lay in between. This CDR3 is 14 amino acids long. The CDR3 DNA reads TGTGCCAGCAGTCCCGGGACGAGCACAGATACGCAGTATTTT. Its protein product is CASSPGTSTDTQYF.